This T cell receptor (beta chain) came from a study of blood T cell repertoires in COVID-19. TCRdb's copy holds only in-frame clones and misses some; the assay was immunoSEQ multiplex PCR. There are 190,000 or so clones in the sample; about 80% occur only once, and less than 8.5% lies in the top ten. The study counted Cohort 3 donors as recovered given two negative PCRs, clearance, or symptom resolution. The sample consisted of PBMCs or T cells enriched from blood (not recorded which). The TCR comes from a man in his forties or fifties who had recovered from COVID-19.

CDR3 residues: CASSPYASNSPLHF. CDR3 nucleotides: TGTGCCAGCAGTCCCTATGCTTCTAATTCACCCCTCCACTTT. The rearrangement joins TRBV6-5 to TRBJ1-6; no reliable D call. Germline V lookup: CDR1 MNHEY, CDR2 SVGAGI. The CDR3 loop spans 14 amino acids. Trimming pared 5 bases from V and 6 bases from J, leaving 11 bases between.